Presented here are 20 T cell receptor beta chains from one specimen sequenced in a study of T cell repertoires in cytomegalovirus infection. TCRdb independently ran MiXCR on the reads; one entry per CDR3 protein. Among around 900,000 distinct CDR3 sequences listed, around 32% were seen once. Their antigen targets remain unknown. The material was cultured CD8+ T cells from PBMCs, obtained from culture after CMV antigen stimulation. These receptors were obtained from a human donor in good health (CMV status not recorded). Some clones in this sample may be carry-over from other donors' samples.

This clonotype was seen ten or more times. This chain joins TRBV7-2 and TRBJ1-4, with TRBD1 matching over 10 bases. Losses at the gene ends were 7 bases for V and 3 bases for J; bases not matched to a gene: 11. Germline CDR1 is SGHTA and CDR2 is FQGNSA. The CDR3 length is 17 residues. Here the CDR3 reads CASTMGQGFLANEKLFF. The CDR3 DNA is TGTGCCAGCACCATGGGACAGGGGTTTTTAGCTAATGAAAAACTGTTTTTT.

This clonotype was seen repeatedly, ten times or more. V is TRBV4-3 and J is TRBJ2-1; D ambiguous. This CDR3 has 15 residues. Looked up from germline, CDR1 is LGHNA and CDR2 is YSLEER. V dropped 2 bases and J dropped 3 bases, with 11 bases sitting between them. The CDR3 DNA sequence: TGCGCCAGCAGCCAATCAAGAATCCTCTACAATGAGCAGTTCTTC. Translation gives CASSQSRILYNEQFF.

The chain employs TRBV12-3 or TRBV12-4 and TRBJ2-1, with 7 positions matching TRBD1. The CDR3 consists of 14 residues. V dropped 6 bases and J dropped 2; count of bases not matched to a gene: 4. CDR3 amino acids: CASRGGSPYNEQFF. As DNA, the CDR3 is TGTGCCAGCAGAGGGGGCAGTCCCTACAATGAGCAGTTCTTC.

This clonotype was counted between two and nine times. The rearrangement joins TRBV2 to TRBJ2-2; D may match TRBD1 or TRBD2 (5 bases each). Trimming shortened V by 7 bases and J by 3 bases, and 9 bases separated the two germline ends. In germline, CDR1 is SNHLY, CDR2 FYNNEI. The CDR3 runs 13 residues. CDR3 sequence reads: CASMGEYTGELFF. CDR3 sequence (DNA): TGTGCCAGCATGGGGGAGTACACCGGGGAGCTGTTTTTT. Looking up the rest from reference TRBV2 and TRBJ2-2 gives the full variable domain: EPEVTQTPSHQVTQMGQEVILRCVPISNHLYFYWYRQILGQKVEFLVSFYNNEISEKSEIFDDQFSVERPDGSNFTLKIRSTKLEDSAMYFCASMGEYTGELFFGEGSRLTVL.

CDR3 sequence reads: CASSQDTGSNGQRNEKLFF. CDR3 bases: TGCGCCAGCAGCCAAGATACTGGAAGTAATGGACAGAGAAATGAAAAACTGTTTTTT. The V gene is TRBV4-1, the J gene TRBJ1-4; D possibly corresponds to TRBD1 (6 bases). The CDR3 contains 19 residues. V was clipped by 0 bases and J by 5 bases, with 22 bases between them. The germline V gene encodes CDR1 MGHRA and CDR2 YSYEKL.

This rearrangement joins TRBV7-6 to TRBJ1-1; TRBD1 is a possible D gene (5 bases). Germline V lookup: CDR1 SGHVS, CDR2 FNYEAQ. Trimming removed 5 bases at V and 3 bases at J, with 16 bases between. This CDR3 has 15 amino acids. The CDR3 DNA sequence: TGTGCCAGCAGCATTGGGGCGAATGGGGACACTGAAGCTTTCTTT. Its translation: CASSIGANGDTEAFF.

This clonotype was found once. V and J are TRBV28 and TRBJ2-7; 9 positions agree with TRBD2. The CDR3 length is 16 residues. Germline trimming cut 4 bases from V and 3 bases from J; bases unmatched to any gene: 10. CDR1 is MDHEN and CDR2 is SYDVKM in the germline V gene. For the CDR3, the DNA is TGTGCCAGCAGTTCTAGGACTAGCGTGGGAAACTACGAGCAGTACGTC. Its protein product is CASSSRTSVGNYEQYV.

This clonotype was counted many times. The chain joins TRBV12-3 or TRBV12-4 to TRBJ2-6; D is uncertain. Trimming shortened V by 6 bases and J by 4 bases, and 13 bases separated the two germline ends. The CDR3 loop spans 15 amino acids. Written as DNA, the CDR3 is TGTGCCAGCAGCCCGACCCTTGGAGGGGCCAACGTCCTGACTTTC. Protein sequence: CASSPTLGGANVLTF.

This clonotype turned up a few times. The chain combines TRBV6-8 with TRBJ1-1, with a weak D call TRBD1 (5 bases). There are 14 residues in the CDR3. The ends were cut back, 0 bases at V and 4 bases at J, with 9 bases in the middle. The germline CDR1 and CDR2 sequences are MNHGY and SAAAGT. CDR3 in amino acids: CASSYSGGSTEAFF. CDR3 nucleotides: TGTGCCAGCAGTTACTCTGGGGGTAGCACTGAAGCTTTCTTT.

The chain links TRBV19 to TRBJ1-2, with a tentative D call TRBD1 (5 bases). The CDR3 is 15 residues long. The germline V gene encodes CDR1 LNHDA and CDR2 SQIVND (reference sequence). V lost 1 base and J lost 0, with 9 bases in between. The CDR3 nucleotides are TGTGCCAGTAGTATAGTCAGGGCTGCTAACTATGGCTACACCTTC. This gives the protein CASSIVRAANYGYTF.

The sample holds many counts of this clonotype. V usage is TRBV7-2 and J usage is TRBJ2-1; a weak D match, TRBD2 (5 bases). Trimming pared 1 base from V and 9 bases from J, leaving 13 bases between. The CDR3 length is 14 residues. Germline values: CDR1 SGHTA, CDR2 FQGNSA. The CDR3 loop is CASSLVAGWSEQFF. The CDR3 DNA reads TGTGCCAGCAGCTTAGTGGCGGGTTGGAGTGAGCAGTTCTTC.

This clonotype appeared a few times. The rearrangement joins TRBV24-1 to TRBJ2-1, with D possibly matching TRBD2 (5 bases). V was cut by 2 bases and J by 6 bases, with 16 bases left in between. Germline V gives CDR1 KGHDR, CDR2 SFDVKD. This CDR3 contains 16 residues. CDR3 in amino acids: CATSDSYTRRGNEQFF. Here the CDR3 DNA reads TGTGCCACCAGTGATTCCTACACCCGTCGGGGCAATGAGCAGTTCTTC.

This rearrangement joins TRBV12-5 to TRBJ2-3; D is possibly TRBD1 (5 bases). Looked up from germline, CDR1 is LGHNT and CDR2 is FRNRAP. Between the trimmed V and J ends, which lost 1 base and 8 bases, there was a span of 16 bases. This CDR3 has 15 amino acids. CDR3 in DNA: TGTGCTAGTGGTTTGGCTGGACACTCTCAGTTTACGCAGTATTTT. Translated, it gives CASGLAGHSQFTQYF.

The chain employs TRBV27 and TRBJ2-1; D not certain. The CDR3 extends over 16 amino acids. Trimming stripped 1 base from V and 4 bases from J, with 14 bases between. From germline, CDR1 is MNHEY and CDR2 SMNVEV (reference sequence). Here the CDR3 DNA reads TGTGCCAGCAGTTTATTCTGGGGTGCAAATTACAATGAGCAGTTCTTC. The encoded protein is CASSLFWGANYNEQFF.

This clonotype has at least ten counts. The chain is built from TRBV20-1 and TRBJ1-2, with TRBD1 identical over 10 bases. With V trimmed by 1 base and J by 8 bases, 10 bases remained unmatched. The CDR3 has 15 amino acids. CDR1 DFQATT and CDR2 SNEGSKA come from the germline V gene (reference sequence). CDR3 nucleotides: TGCAGTGCTAGAGCCTCGGGACAGGGGTATCGGGGCTACACCTTC. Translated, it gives CSARASGQGYRGYTF.

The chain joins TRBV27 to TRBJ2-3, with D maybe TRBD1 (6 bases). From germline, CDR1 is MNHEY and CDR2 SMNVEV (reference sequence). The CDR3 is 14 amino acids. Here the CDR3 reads CVSLGGSSTDTQYF. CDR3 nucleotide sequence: TGTGTCAGTCTAGGGGGATCTAGCACAGATACGCAGTATTTT.

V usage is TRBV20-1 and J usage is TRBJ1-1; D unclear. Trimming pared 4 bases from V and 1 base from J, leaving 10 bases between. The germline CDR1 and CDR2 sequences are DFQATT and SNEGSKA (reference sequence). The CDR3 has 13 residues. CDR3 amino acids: CSAKFRQNTEAFF. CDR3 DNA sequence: TGCAGTGCTAAATTCCGACAGAACACTGAAGCTTTCTTT.

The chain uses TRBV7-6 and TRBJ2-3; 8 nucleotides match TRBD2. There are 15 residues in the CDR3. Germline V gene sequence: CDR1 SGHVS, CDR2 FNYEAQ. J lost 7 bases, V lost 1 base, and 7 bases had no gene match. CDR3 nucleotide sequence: TGTGCCAGCAGCTTAGACGGGGGGGGCCAAAATACGCAGTATTTT. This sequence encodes CASSLDGGGQNTQYF.

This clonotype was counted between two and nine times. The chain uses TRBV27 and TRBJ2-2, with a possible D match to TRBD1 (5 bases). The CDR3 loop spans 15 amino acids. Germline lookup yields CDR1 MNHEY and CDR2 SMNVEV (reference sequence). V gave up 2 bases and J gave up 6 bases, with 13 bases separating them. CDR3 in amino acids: CASSLRAGWAGELFF. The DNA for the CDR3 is TGTGCCAGCAGTTTAAGGGCAGGGTGGGCCGGGGAGCTGTTTTTT.

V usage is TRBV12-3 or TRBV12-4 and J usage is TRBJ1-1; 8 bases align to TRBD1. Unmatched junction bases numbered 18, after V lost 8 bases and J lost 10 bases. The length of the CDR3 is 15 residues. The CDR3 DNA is TGTGCCAGCGGGCTGGACAGGGTTATCGGAACCGGAGCTTTCTTT. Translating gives CASGLDRVIGTGAFF.